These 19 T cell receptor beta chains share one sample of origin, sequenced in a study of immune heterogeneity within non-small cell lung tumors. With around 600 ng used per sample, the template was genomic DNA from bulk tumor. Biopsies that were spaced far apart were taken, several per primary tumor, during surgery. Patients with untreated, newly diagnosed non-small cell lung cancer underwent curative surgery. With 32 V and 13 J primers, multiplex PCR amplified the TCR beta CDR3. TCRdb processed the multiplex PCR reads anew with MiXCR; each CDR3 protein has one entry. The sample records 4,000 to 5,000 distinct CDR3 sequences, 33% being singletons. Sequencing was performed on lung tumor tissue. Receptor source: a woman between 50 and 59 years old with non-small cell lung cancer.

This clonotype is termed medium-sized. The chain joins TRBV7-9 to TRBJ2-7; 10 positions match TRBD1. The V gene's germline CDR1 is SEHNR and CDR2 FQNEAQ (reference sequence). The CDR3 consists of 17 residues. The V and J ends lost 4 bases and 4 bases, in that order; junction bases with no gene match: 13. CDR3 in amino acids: CASSSAGTGVFGYEQYF. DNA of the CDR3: TGTGCCAGCAGCTCCGCCGGGACAGGGGTATTTGGTTACGAGCAGTACTTC.

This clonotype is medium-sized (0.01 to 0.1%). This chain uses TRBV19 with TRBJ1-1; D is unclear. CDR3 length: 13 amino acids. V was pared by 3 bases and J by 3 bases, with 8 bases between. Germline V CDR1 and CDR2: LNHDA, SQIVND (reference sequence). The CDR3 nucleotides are TGTGCCAGTAGTATGTCCCCCGACACTGAAGCTTTCTTT. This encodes CASSMSPDTEAFF.

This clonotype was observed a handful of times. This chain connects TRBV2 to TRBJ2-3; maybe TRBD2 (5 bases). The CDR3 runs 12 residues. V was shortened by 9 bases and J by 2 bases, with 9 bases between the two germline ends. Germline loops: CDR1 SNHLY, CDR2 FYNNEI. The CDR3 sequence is CASEGYTDTQYF. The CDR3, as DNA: TGTGCCAGTGAGGGTTACACAGATACGCAGTATTTT.

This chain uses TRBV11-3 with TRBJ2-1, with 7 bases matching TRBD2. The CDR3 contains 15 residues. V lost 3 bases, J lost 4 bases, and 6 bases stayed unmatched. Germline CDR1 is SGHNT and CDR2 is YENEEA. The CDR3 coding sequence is TGTGCCAGCAGCTTCATTCGGGGGGTGTACAATGAGCAGTTCTTC. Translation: CASSFIRGVYNEQFF.

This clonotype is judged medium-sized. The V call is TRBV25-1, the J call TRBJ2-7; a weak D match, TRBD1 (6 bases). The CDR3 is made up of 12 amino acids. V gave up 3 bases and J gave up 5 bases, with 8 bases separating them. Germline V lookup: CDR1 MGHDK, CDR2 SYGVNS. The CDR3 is CASSDSGDEQYF. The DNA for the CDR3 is TGTGCCAGCAGTGATTCAGGGGACGAGCAGTACTTC.

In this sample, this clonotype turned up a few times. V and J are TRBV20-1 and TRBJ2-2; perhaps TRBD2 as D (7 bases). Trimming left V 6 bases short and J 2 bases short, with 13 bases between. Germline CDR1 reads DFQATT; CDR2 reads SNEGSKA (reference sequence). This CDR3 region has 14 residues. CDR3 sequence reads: CSAPRGANTGELFF. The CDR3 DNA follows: TGCAGTGCCCCACGGGGGGCTAACACCGGGGAGCTGTTTTTT.

CDR3 in amino acids: CASSLGAPAGELFF. The DNA for the CDR3 is TGTGCCAGTAGTCTGGGGGCGCCGGCCGGGGAGCTGTTTTTT. The chain has TRBV19 and TRBJ2-2; D may be TRBD1 (6 bases). The V gene's germline CDR1 is LNHDA and CDR2 SQIVND (reference sequence). This CDR3 spans 14 amino acids. Trimming left V 5 bases short and J 6 bases short, with 13 bases between.

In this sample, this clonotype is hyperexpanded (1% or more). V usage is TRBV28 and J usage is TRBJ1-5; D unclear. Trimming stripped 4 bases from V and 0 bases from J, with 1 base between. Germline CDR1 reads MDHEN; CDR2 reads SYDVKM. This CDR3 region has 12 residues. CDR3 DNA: TGTGCCAGCAGTTATAGCAATCAGCCCCAGCATTTT. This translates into CASSYSNQPQHF. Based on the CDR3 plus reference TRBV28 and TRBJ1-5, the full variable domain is DVKVTQSSRYLVKRTGEKVFLECVQDMDHENMFWYRQDPGLGLRLIYFSYDVKMKEKGDIPEGYSVSREKKERFSLILESASTNQTSMYLCASSYSNQPQHFGDGTRLSIL.

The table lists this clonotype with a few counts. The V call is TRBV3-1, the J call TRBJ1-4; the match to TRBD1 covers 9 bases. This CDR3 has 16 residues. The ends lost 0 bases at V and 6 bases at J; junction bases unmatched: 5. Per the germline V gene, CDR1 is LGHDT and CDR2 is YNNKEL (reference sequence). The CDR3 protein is CASSQDSTGGDEKLFF. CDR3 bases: TGTGCCAGCAGCCAAGACTCCACAGGGGGCGATGAAAAACTGTTTTTT.

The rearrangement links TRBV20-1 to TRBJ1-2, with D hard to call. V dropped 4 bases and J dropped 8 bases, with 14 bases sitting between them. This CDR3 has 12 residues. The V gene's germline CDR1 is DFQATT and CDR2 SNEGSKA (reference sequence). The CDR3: CSAKGTSGGYTF. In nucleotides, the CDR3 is TGCAGTGCTAAAGGAACCTCTGGAGGCTACACCTTC.

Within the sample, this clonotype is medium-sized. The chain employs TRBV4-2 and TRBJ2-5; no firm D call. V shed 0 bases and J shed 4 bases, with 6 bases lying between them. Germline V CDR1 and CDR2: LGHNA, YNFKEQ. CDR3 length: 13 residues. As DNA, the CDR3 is TGTGCCAGCAGCCAAGAAGGACCAGAGACCCAGTACTTC. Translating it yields CASSQEGPETQYF.

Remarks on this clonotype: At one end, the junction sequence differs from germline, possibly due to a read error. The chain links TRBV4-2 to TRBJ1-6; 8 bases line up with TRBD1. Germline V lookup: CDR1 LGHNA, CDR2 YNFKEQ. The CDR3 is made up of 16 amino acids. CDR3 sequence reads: CANSLHKGQGGVPLHF. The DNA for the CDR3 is TGTGCCAACAGCCTCCACAAAGGACAGGGAGGGGTACCCCTCCACTTT.

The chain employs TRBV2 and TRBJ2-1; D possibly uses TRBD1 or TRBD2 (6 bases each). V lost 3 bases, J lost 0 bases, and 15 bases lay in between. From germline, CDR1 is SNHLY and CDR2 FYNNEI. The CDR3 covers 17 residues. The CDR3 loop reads CASSDSGGFRSYNEQFF. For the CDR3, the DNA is TGTGCCAGCAGTGACTCCGGGGGCTTCCGCTCCTACAATGAGCAGTTCTTC.

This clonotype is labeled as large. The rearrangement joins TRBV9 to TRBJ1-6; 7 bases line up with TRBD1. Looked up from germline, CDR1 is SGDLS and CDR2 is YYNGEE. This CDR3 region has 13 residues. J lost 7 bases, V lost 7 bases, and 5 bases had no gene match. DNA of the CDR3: TGTGCCAGCCAGGCAGGGGGGAATTCACCCCTCCACTTT. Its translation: CASQAGGNSPLHF.

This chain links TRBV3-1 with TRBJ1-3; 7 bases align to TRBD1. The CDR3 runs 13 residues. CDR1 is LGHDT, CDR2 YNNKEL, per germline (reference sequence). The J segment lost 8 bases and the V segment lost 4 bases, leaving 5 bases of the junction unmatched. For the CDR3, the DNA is TGTGCCAGCAGCCCGACAGGGAGCGACACCATATATTTT. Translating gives CASSPTGSDTIYF.

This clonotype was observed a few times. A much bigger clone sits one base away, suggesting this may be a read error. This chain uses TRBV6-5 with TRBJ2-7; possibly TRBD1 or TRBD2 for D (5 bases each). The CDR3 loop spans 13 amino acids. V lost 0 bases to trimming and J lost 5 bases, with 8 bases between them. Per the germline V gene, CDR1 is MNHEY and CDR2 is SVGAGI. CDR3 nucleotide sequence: TGTGCCAGCAGTTACTCGAGGGGACACGAGCAGTACTTC. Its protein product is CASSYSRGHEQYF.

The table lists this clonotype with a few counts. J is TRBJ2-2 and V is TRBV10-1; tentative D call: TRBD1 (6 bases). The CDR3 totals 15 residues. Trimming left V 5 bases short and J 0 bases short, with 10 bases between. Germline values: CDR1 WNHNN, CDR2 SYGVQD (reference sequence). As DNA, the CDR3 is TGCGCCAGCAGTACCGGGACATCGAACACCGGGGAGCTGTTTTTT. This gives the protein CASSTGTSNTGELFF.

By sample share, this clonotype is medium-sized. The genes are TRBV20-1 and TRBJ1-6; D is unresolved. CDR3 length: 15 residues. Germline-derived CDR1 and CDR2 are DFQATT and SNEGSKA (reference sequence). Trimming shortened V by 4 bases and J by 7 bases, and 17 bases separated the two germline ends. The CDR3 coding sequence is TGCAGTGCTACGCATGGGGTTTTCGAGAATTCACCCCTCCACTTT. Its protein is CSATHGVFENSPLHF.

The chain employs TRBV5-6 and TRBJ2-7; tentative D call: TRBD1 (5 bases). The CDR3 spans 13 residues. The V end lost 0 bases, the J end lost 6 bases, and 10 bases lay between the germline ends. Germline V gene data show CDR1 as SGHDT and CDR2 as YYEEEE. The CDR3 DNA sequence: TGTGCCAGCAGCTTGGGTGCAGGGATCGAGCAGTACTTC. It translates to CASSLGAGIEQYF.